The TCR beta chain under discussion was sequenced for a study of beta chain features in type 1 diabetes. Whole-study findings and limits: Compared with healthy donors, patients appeared to share more similar naive, central memory and regulatory TCRB repertoires.

Germline CDR1 and CDR2: SGHRS and YFSETQ. The V end lost 1 base, the J end lost 2 bases, and 14 bases lay between the germline ends. The CDR3 extends over 16 amino acids. This clone was recorded a few times. Its cognate antigen is unknown. The sequenced template was cDNA made from the entire isolated RNA. It was found that naive, central memory and regulatory T cell samples averaged around 3.7 million reads. This table comes from immunoSEQ multiplex PCR, and its TCRdb copy is limited to in-frame clones, with some not included. In the table there are around 190,000 clones, roughly an eighth of which are singletons.

The V gene is TRBV5-1, the J gene TRBJ2-3; D remains ambiguous. This receptor was identified in a woman between 18 and 29 years old in good health. The sample consisted of central memory CD4+ T cells from blood. DNA of the CDR3: TGCGCCAGCAGCTTGTTCGAAGGTGCGGCCACAGATACGCAGTATTTT. Amino acids: CASSLFEGAATDTQYF. Looking up the rest from reference TRBV5-1 and TRBJ2-3 gives the full variable domain: KAGVTQTPRYLIKTRGQQVTLSCSPISGHRSVSWYQQTPGQGLQFLFEYFSETQRNKGNFPGRFSGRQFSNSRSEMNVSTLELGDSALYLCASSLFEGAATDTQYFGPGTRLTVL.